This note documents a single TCR beta chain sequence. Sequencing used immunoSEQ multiplex PCR; TCRdb keeps in-frame clones, though not all of them. The sample includes fewer than 35,000 clones, approximately 94% seen only once; the top ten take approximately 0.41%. V dropped 7 bases and J dropped 6 bases, with 16 bases sitting between them. The germline gives CDR1 PRHDT, CDR2 FYEKMQ (reference sequence). This CDR3 is built from 15 residues. This sample stems from a study of T cell changes during pregnancy in multiple sclerosis. The rearrangement links TRBV13 to TRBJ1-6; tentative D call: TRBD1 (6 bases). This receptor was taken from a female donor with multiple sclerosis, enrolled in a pregnancy study. Material: CD4+ T cells from peripheral blood mononuclear cells, obtained after pregnancy. The CDR3 DNA sequence: TGTGCCAGCACCCGCGACAGGCTGAGTAATTCACCCCTCCACTTT. Its protein product is CASTRDRLSNSPLHF.